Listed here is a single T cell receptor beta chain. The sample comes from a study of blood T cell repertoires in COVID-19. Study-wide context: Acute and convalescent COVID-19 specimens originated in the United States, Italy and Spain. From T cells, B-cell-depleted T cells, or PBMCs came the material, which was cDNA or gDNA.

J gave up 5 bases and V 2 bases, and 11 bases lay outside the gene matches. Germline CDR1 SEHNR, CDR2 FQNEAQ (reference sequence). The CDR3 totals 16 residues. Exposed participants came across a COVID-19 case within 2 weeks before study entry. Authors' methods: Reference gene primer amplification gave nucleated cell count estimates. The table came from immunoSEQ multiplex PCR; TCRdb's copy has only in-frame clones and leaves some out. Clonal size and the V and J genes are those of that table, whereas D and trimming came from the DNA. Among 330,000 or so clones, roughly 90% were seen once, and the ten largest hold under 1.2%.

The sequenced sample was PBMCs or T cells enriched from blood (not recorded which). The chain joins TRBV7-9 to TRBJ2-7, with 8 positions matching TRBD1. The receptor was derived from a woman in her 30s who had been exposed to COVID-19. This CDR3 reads CASSLPRQGSPHEQYF. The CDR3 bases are TGTGCCAGCAGCTTACCCAGACAGGGGAGTCCTCACGAGCAGTACTTC.